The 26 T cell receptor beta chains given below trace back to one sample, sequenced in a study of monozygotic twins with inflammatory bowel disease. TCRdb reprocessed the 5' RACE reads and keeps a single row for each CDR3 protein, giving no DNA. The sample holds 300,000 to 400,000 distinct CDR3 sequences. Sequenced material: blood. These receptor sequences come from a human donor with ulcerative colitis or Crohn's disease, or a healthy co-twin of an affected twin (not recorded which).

CDR3 region: CASSLGAGASPLHF. The V and J genes are TRBV5-1 and TRBJ1-6; TCRdb's D call, TRBD1, is unchecked because there is no DNA. This CDR3 comprises 14 residues. CDR1 is SGHRS, CDR2 YFSETQ, per germline. Full variable domain (missing parts from reference TRBV5-1 and TRBJ1-6): KAGVTQTPRYLIKTRGQQVTLSCSPISGHRSVSWYQQTPGQGLQFLFEYFSETQRNKGNFPGRFSGRQFSNSRSEMNVSTLELGDSALYLCASSLGAGASPLHFGNGTRLTVT.

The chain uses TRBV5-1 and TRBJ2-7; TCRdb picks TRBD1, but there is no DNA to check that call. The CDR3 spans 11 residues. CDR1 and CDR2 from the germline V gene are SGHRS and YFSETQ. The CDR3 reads CASSVERGQYF. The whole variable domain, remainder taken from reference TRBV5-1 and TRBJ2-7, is KAGVTQTPRYLIKTRGQQVTLSCSPISGHRSVSWYQQTPGQGLQFLFEYFSETQRNKGNFPGRFSGRQFSNSRSEMNVSTLELGDSALYLCASSVERGQYFGPGTRLTVT.

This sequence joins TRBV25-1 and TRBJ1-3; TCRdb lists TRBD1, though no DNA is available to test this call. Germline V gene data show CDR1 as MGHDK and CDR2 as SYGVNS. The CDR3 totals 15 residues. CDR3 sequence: CASRAQGGAGNTIYF.

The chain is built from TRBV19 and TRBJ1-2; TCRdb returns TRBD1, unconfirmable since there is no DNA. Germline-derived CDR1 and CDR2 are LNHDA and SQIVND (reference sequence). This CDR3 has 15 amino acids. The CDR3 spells CASSIIPGIGYGYTF.

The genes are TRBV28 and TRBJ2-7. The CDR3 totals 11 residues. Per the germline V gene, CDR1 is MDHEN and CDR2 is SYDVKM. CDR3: CATRSSYEQYF. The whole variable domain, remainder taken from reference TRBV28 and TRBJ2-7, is DVKVTQSSRYLVKRTGEKVFLECVQDMDHENMFWYRQDPGLGLRLIYFSYDVKMKEKGDIPEGYSVSREKKERFSLILESASTNQTSMYLCATRSSYEQYFGPGTRLTVT.

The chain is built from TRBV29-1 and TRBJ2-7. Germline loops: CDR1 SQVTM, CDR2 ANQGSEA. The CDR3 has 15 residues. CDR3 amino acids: CSVESGSGVSYEQYF.

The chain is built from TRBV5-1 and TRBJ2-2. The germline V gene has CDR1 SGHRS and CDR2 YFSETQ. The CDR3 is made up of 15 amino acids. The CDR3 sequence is CASSLDPANTGELFF. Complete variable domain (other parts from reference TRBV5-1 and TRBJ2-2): KAGVTQTPRYLIKTRGQQVTLSCSPISGHRSVSWYQQTPGQGLQFLFEYFSETQRNKGNFPGRFSGRQFSNSRSEMNVSTLELGDSALYLCASSLDPANTGELFFGEGSRLTVL.

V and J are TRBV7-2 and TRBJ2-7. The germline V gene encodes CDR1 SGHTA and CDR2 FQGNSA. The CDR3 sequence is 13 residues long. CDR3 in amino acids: CASSFDNTYEQYF.

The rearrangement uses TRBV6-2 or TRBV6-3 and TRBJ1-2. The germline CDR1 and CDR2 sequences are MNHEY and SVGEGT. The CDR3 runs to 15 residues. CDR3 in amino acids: CASSSTTQANYGYTF.

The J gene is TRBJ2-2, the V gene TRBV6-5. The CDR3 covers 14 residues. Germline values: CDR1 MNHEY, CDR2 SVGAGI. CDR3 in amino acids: CASSYDGRTGELFF.

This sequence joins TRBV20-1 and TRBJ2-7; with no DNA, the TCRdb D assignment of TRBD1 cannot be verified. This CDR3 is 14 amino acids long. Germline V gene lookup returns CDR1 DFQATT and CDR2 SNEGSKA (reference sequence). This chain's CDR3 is CSARDTGVTGEQYF.

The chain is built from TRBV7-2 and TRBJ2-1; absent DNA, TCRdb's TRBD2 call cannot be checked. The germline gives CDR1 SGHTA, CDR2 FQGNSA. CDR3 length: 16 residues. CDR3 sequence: CASSRLAGGRYREQFF. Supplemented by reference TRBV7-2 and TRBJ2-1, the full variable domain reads GAGVSQSPSNKVTEKGKDVELRCDPISGHTALYWYRQSLGQGLEFLIYFQGNSAPDKSGLPSDRFSAERTGGSVSTLTIQRTQQEDSAVYLCASSRLAGGRYREQFFGPGTRLTVL.

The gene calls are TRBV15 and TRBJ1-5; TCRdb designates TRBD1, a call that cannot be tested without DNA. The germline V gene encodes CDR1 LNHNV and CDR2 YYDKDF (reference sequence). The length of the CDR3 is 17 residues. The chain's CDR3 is CATSRDRGGYSNQPQHF. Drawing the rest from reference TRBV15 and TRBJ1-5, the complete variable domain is DAMVIQNPRYQVTQFGKPVTLSCSQTLNHNVMYWYQQKSSQAPKLLFHYYDKDFNNEADTPDNFQSRRPNTSFCFLDIRSPGLGDTAMYLCATSRDRGGYSNQPQHFGDGTRLSIL.

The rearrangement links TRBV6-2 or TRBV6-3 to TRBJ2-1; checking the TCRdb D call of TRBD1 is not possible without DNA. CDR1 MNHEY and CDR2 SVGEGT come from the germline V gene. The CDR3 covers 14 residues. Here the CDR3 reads CASSYTFEGDEQFF.

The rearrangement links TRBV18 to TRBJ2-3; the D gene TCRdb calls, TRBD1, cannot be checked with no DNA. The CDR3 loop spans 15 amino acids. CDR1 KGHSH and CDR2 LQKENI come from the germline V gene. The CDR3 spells CASSPWTGGTDTQYF. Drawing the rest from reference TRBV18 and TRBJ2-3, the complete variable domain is NAGVMQNPRHLVRRRGQEARLRCSPMKGHSHVYWYRQLPEEGLKFMVYLQKENIIDESGMPKERFSAEFPKEGPSILRIQQVVRGDSAAYFCASSPWTGGTDTQYFGPGTRLTVL.

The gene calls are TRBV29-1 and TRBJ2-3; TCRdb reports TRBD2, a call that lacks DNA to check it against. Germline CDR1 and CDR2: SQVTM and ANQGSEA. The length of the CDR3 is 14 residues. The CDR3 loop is CSVRDYRFTDTQYF.

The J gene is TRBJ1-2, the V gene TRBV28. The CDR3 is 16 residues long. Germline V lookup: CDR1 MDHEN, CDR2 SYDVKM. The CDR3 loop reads CASTIGRGRYGYGYTF.

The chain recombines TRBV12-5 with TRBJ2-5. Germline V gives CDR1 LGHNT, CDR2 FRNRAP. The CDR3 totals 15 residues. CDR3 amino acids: CASGLAGGNQETQYF.

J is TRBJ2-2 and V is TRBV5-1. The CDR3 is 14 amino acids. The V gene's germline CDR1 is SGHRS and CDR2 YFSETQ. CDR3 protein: CASSLGPGTGELFF.

CDR3 loop: CASSFLVAGGPDQETQYF. The genes are TRBV11-2 and TRBJ2-5; TCRdb names TRBD2, which stays unverified in the absence of DNA. The CDR3 has 18 residues. CDR1 and CDR2 (germline): SGHAT, FQNNGV.

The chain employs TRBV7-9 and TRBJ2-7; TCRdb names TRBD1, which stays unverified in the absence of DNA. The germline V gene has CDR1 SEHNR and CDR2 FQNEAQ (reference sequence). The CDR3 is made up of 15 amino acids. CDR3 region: CASSPMEDKLYEQYF.

The CDR3 sequence is CASSWGQDGTDTQYF. The V call is TRBV12-3 or TRBV12-4, the J call TRBJ2-3; TCRdb reports TRBD1, a call that lacks DNA to check it against. The CDR3 loop spans 15 amino acids.

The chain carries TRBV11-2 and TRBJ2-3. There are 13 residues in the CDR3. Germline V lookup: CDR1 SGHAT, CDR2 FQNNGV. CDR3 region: CASSLAAKRTQYF.

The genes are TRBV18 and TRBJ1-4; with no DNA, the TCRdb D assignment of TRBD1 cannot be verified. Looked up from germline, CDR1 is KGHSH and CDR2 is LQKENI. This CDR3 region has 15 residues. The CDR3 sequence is CASSPRTDDNEKLFF.

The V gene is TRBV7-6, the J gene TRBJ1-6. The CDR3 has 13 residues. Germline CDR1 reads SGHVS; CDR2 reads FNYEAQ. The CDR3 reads CASSLTTDSPLHF.

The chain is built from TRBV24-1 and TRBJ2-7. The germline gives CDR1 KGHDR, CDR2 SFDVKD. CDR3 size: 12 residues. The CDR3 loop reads CATRGPSYEQYF.